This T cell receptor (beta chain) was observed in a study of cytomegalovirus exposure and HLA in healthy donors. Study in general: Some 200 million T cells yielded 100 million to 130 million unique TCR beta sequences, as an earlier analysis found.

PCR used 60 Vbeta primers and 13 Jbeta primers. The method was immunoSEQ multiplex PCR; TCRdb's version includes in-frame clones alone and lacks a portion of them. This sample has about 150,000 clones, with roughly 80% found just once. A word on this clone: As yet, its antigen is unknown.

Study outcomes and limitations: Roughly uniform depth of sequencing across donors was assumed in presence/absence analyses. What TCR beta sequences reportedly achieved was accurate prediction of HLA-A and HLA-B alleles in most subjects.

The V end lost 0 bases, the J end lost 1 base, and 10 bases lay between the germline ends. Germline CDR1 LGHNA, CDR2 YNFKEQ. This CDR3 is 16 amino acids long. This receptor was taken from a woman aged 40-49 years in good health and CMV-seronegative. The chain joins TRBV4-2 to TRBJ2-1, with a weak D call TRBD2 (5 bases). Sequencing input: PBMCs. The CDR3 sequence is CASSQDDYLSYNEQFF. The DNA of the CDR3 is TGTGCCAGCAGCCAAGATGACTATCTATCCTACAATGAGCAGTTCTTC.